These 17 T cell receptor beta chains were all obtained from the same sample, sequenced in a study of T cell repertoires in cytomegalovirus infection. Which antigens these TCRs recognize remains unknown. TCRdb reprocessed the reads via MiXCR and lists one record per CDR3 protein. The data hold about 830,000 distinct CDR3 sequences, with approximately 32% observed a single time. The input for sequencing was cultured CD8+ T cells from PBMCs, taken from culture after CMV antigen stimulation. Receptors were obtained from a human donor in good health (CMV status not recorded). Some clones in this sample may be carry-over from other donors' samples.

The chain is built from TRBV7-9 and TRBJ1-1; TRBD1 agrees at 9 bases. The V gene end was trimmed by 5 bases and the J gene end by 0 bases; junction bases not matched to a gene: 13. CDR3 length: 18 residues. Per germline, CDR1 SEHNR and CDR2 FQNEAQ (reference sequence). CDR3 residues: CASSDWSGTGPLNTEAFF. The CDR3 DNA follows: TGTGCCAGCAGCGACTGGTCAGGGACAGGGCCTTTGAACACTGAAGCTTTCTTT.

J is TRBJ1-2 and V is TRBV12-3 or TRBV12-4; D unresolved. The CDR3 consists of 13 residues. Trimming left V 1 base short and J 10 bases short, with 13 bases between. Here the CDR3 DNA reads TGTGCCAGCAGTTTAGTGCCCTCCTTAGACTACACCTTC. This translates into CASSLVPSLDYTF.

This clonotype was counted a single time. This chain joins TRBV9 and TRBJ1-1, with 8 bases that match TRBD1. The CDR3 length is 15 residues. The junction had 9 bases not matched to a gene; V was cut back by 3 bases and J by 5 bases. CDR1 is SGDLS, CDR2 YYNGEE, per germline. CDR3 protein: CASSGGQEKVTEAFF. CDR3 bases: TGTGCCAGCAGCGGGGGACAGGAGAAAGTTACTGAAGCTTTCTTT.

The CDR3 DNA reads as TGTGCCAGCAGCCAGGGCTCAAAATATGGCTACACCTTC. Translating it yields CASSQGSKYGYTF. This sequence joins TRBV14 and TRBJ1-2, with D hard to call. Germline V gene lookup returns CDR1 SGHDN and CDR2 FVKESK. The CDR3 totals 13 residues. The V and J ends lost 3 bases and 5 bases respectively, with 10 bases between them.

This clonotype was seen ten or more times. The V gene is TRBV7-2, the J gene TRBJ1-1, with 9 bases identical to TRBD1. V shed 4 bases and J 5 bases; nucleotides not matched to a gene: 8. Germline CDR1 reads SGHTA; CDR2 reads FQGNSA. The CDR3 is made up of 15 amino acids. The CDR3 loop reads CASSSTGTGITEAFF. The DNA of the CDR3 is TGTGCCAGCAGCTCTACCGGGACAGGGATTACTGAAGCTTTCTTT.

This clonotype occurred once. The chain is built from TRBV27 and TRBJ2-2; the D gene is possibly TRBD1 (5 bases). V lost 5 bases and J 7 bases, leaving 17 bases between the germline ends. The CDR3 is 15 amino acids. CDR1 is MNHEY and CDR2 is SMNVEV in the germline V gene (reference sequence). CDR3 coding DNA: TGTGCCAGCAGTCGGGCTCCAGGGATTATCGGGGAGCTGTTTTTT. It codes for CASSRAPGIIGELFF.

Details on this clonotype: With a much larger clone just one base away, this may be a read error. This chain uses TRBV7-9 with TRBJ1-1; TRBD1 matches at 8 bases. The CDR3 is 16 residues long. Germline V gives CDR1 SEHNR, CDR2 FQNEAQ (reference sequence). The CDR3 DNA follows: TGTGCCAACAGCCCGCCCCGGACAGGGAGAAGGGCTGAAGCTTTCTTT. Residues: CANSPPRTGRRAEAFF.

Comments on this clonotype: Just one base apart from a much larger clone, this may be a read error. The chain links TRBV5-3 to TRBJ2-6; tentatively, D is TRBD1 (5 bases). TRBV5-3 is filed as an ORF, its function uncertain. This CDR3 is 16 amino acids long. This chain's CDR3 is CVSSLVIGAGANVLTF. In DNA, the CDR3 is TGTGTCAGCAGCTTGGTTATAGGGGCTGGGGCCAACGTCCTGACTTTC.

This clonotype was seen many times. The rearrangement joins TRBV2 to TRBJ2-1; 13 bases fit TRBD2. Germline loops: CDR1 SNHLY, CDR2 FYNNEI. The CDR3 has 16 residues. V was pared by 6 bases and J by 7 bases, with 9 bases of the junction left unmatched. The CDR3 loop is CASSFGLAGARNEQFF. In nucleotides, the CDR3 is TGTGCCAGCAGCTTCGGACTAGCGGGGGCCCGAAATGAGCAGTTCTTC.

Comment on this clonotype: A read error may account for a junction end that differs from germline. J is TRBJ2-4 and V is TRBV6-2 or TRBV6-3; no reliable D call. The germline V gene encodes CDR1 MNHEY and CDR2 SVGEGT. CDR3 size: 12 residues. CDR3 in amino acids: CASSWANNIQYF. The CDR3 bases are TGTGCCAGCAGCTGGGCCAATAACATTCAGTACTTC.

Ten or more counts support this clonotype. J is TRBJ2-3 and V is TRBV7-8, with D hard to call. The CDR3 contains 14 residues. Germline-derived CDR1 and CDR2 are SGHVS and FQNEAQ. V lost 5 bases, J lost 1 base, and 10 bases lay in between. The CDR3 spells CASSRILRTDTQYF. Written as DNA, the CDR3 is TGTGCCAGCAGCCGTATCCTTCGCACAGATACGCAGTATTTT. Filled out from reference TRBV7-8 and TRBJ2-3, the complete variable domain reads GAGVSQSPRYKVAKRGQDVALRCDPISGHVSLFWYQQALGQGPEFLTYFQNEAQLDKSGLPSDRFFAERPEGSVSTLKIQRTQQEDSAVYLCASSRILRTDTQYFGPGTRLTVL.

The CDR3 DNA follows: TGTGCCAGCACCCCGGTAGGGGGTGAGCAGTTCTTC. Translated: CASTPVGGEQFF. V and J are TRBV27 and TRBJ2-1, with D tentatively TRBD1 (6 bases). V was cut by 7 bases and J by 9 bases, with 13 bases left in between. The CDR3 has 12 amino acids. CDR1 and CDR2 (germline): MNHEY, SMNVEV (reference sequence).

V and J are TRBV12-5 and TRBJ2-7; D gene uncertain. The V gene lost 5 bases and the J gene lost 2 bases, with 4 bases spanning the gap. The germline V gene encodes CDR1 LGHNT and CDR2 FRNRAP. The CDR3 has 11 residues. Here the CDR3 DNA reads TGTGCTAGTGGTCCGGCCTACGAGCAGTACTTC. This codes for CASGPAYEQYF. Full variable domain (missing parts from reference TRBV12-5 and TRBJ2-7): DARVTQTPRHKVTEMGQEVTMRCQPILGHNTVFWYRQTMMQGLELLAYFRNRAPLDDSGMPKDRFSAEMPDATLATLKIQPSEPRDSAVYFCASGPAYEQYFGPGTRLTVT.

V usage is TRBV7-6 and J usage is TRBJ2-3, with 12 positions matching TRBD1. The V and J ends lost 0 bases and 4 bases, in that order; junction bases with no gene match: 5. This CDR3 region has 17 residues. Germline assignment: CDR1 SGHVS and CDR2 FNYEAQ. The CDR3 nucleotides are TGTGCCAGCAGCTTAGCTTCAGGGACAGGGGGCGCAGATACGCAGTATTTT. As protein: CASSLASGTGGADTQYF.

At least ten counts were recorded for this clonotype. In nucleotides, the CDR3 is TGTGCCAGCAGCTCTGGAGGGGGATATGGCTACACCTTC. It yields the protein CASSSGGGYGYTF. The V gene is TRBV6-5, the J gene TRBJ1-2; maybe TRBD1 (6 bases). The V end lost 6 bases, the J end lost 5 bases, and 13 bases lay between the germline ends. This CDR3 is 13 amino acids long. Germline V gene lookup returns CDR1 MNHEY and CDR2 SVGAGI.

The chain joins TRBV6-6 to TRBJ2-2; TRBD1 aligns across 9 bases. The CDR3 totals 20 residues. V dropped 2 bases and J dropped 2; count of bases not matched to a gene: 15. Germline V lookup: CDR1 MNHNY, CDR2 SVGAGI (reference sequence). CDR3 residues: CASSYKAPGQGGGNTGELFF. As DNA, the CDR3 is TGTGCCAGCAGTTACAAAGCCCCGGGACAGGGTGGCGGTAACACCGGGGAGCTGTTTTTT.

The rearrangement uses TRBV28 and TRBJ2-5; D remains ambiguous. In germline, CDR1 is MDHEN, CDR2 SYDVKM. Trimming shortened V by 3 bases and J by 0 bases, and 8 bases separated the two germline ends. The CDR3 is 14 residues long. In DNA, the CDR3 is TGTGCCAGCAGTTTTGCCAGGTACCAAGAGACCCAGTACTTC. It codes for CASSFARYQETQYF. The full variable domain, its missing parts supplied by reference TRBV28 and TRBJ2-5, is DVKVTQSSRYLVKRTGEKVFLECVQDMDHENMFWYRQDPGLGLRLIYFSYDVKMKEKGDIPEGYSVSREKKERFSLILESASTNQTSMYLCASSFARYQETQYFGPGTRLLVL.